This T cell receptor (beta chain) emerged from a study of T cell changes during pregnancy in multiple sclerosis. V dropped 8 bases and J dropped 1; count of bases not matched to a gene: 11. Germline CDR1 and CDR2: MNHNY and SVGAGI (reference sequence). The CDR3 has 16 residues. Profiled with immunoSEQ multiplex PCR; TCRdb holds only in-frame clones, not every one. The profile covers tens of thousands of clones, with approximately 94% appearing a single time and about 0.37% taken by the ten largest. This receptor was obtained from a female donor with multiple sclerosis, enrolled in a pregnancy study. The V call is TRBV6-6, the J call TRBJ2-3; TRBD2 aligns across 8 bases. The source material was CD4+ T cells from peripheral blood mononuclear cells, sampled after pregnancy. CDR3 residues: CASGGGAGDRTDTQYF. The CDR3 DNA reads TGTGCCAGCGGGGGCGGAGCGGGGGACCGCACAGATACGCAGTATTTT.